This T cell receptor (beta chain) comes out of a study of cytomegalovirus exposure and HLA in healthy donors. General observations from the study: Cytomegalovirus association was listed for about 150 TCR beta chains.

The length of the CDR3 is 14 residues. Germline lookup yields CDR1 SGHKS and CDR2 YYEKEE (reference sequence). J gave up 3 bases and V 2 bases, and 2 bases lay outside the gene matches. TCRdb's copy holds only in-frame clones and misses some; the assay was immunoSEQ multiplex PCR. The sample lists some 75,000 clones, around 96% occurring once. As for this clone: The target antigen is unknown.

The rearrangement uses TRBV5-5 and TRBJ2-7; 10 nucleotides match TRBD1. The source of this sequence is a young woman in good health and CMV-seronegative. The sample consisted of PBMCs. The CDR3 loop reads CASSFGTGDYEQYF. The CDR3 nucleotides are TGTGCCAGCAGCTTTGGGACAGGGGACTACGAGCAGTACTTC.